The sequence of this TCR beta chain was determined in a study of graft-versus-host responses after intestinal transplantation. Across the study: Transplant types were multivisceral, liver-intestinal, or isolated intestinal. Anti-thymocyte globulin induction was given to all recipients, followed by tacrolimus and steroids for 3 to 4 years.

For this clone: The antigen is unknown.

Generated by immunoSEQ multiplex PCR, the TCRdb table keeps only in-frame clones and is missing some. The sample carries 60,000 to 90,000 clones, 80% to 95% recorded once. The CDR3 runs 16 residues. Per the germline V gene, CDR1 is LNHNV and CDR2 is YYDKDF (reference sequence). With 1 base removed from V and 8 bases from J, the gap between germline ends came to 20 bases. Sequencing was performed on unstimulated CD8+ T cells sorted from spleen or lymph node cells, taken before intestinal transplant. The source is a human donor who received an intestinal transplant. The J gene is TRBJ1-2, the V gene TRBV15; D possibly corresponds to TRBD1 (5 bases). The CDR3 region is CATSRVGAATIKGYTF. DNA of the CDR3: TGTGCCACCAGCAGAGTAGGGGCAGCTACTATTAAGGGCTACACCTTC.